The 18 T cell receptor beta chains below come from one sample, sequenced in a study of T cells in Graves' hyperthyroidism and ophthalmopathy. The TCR beta CDR3 regions underwent amplification using RNA transcripts as the source. Primed by the HTBI set, a first-round RT-PCR was run on the TCR CDR3. TCRdb re-called the multiplex PCR reads with MiXCR, one entry per CDR3 protein. The data contain more than 300,000 distinct CDR3 sequences, 13% to 15% of them singletons. Sample: blood. The receptors stem from a woman aged 25-40 years with Graves' ophthalmopathy.

The chain couples TRBV3-1 to TRBJ2-1; 7 bases fit TRBD2. CDR1 and CDR2 (germline): LGHDT, YNNKEL (reference sequence). This CDR3 has 16 amino acids. V trimming: 4 bases; J trimming: 0 bases; junction bases outside the gene matches: 6. The CDR3 sequence is CASSRAAGSSYNEQFF. The CDR3 coding sequence is TGTGCCAGCAGCCGGGCAGCGGGGAGCTCCTACAATGAGCAGTTCTTC.

V usage is TRBV3-1 and J usage is TRBJ2-3; 13 nucleotides align to TRBD2. Losses at the gene ends were 1 base for V and 4 bases for J; bases not matched to a gene: 2. The CDR3 runs 16 residues. Per germline, CDR1 LGHDT and CDR2 YNNKEL (reference sequence). The CDR3 DNA sequence: TGTGCCAGCAGCCAAGGGGGGACTAGCGGGGCAGATACGCAGTATTTT. Translation gives CASSQGGTSGADTQYF.

As regards this clonotype: It may be a read error: a sequence one base away is much more abundant. The chain combines TRBV2 with TRBJ1-3; TRBD1 is a possible D gene (6 bases). Germline V gives CDR1 SNHLY, CDR2 FYNNEI. The CDR3 runs 15 residues. In DNA form, the CDR3 reads TGTGCCAGCAGTGTGGGGGACAATGCTGGAACCACCATATATTTT. Translation: CASSVGDNAGTTIYF.

This clonotype has a count of ten or more. The genes are TRBV6-2 or TRBV6-3 and TRBJ1-1; unclear D gene. Germline V gene sequence: CDR1 MNHEY, CDR2 SVGEGT. V gave up 2 bases and J gave up 1 base, with 8 bases separating them. The CDR3 covers 14 residues. CDR3 sequence reads: CASSYVGKNTEAFF. The CDR3 coding sequence is TGTGCCAGCAGTTACGTAGGGAAGAACACTGAAGCTTTCTTT.

This chain connects TRBV28 to TRBJ2-5, with TRBD1 identical over 8 bases. V shed 3 bases, J shed 4 bases, and the junction held 7 bases outside the gene matches. Germline CDR1 reads MDHEN; CDR2 reads SYDVKM. This CDR3 is built from 15 residues. The CDR3 here is CASSFGQGAGETQYF. CDR3 sequence (DNA): TGTGCCAGCAGTTTTGGGCAGGGGGCCGGAGAGACCCAGTACTTC.

This clonotype has at least ten counts. V gene TRBV2 combines with J gene TRBJ2-1; 10 positions match TRBD1. V was clipped by 6 bases and J by 8 bases; unmatched bases: 10. CDR1 and CDR2 from the germline V gene are SNHLY and FYNNEI. This CDR3 is built from 15 residues. In DNA, the CDR3 is TGTGCCAGCAGACTCGACAGGGGGCGGGCGGATGAGCAGTTCTTC. Translation: CASRLDRGRADEQFF. The variable domain in full, with the rest retrieved from reference TRBV2 and TRBJ2-1, is EPEVTQTPSHQVTQMGQEVILRCVPISNHLYFYWYRQILGQKVEFLVSFYNNEISEKSEIFDDQFSVERPDGSNFTLKIRSTKLEDSAMYFCASRLDRGRADEQFFGPGTRLTVL.

This clonotype was recorded many times. The chain recombines TRBV5-1 with TRBJ1-1; possible D gene TRBD1, 6 bases. Germline V gene sequence: CDR1 SGHRS, CDR2 YFSETQ. The CDR3 contains 13 residues. V lost 4 bases to trimming and J lost 5 bases, with 12 bases between them. CDR3 nucleotide sequence: TGCGCCAGCAGCGTGGACAGCTTGACTGAAGCTTTCTTT. It specifies CASSVDSLTEAFF. The variable domain in full, with the rest retrieved from reference TRBV5-1 and TRBJ1-1, is KAGVTQTPRYLIKTRGQQVTLSCSPISGHRSVSWYQQTPGQGLQFLFEYFSETQRNKGNFPGRFSGRQFSNSRSEMNVSTLELGDSALYLCASSVDSLTEAFFGQGTRLTVV.

This clonotype was observed at least ten times. The rearrangement joins TRBV20-1 to TRBJ1-2; D ambiguous. CDR3 size: 13 residues. The ends were cut back, 3 bases at V and 8 bases at J, with 16 bases in the middle. Germline V CDR1 and CDR2: DFQATT, SNEGSKA (reference sequence). The CDR3 reads CSASNSIMEGYTF. The CDR3 DNA reads as TGCAGTGCTAGTAACTCGATCATGGAGGGCTACACCTTC.

This clonotype was counted at least ten times. V gene TRBV3-1 combines with J gene TRBJ2-7, with 11 bases identical to TRBD2. The CDR3 contains 16 residues. The J segment lost 3 bases and the V segment lost 4 bases, leaving 8 bases of the junction unmatched. Germline V gives CDR1 LGHDT, CDR2 YNNKEL (reference sequence). The CDR3 bases are TGTGCCAGCAGCCTCAGACTAGCGGGGTACCACTACGAGCAGTACTTC. Translated, it gives CASSLRLAGYHYEQYF.

This clonotype came up many times. The V and J genes are TRBV20-1 and TRBJ2-3; 16 positions match TRBD2. Trimming took 3 bases from V and 3 from J; bases not matched to a gene: 12. The CDR3 has 19 amino acids. Germline values: CDR1 DFQATT, CDR2 SNEGSKA (reference sequence). The CDR3, as DNA: TGCAGTGCTAGTGGGGGACTAGCGGGGGGGAGATTTGGAACAGATACGCAGTATTTT. Amino acid sequence: CSASGGLAGGRFGTDTQYF.

This clonotype was counted at least ten times. This rearrangement joins TRBV3-1 to TRBJ2-2; D not certain. Per the germline V gene, CDR1 is LGHDT and CDR2 is YNNKEL (reference sequence). CDR3 length: 20 residues. Trimming pared 1 base from V and 2 bases from J, leaving 23 bases between. The CDR3 protein is CASSQVGMGMGLTNTGELFF. DNA for the CDR3: TGTGCCAGCAGCCAAGTGGGTATGGGTATGGGCCTAACCAACACCGGGGAGCTGTTTTTT.

Note on this clonotype: Given a much more abundant clone one base away, this may be a read error. The CDR3 does not close with the conserved phenylalanine or tryptophan, likely indicating a read error. The V call is TRBV7-9, the J call TRBJ1-2, with TRBD1 identical over 7 bases. The CDR3 spans 17 residues. V was pared by 5 bases and J by 3 bases, with 15 bases of the junction left unmatched. Germline V gene lookup returns CDR1 SEHNR and CDR2 FQNEAQ (reference sequence). This CDR3 is CASSRQGTFGRDYGYTL. CDR3 coding DNA: TGTGCCAGCAGCCGACAGGGAACTTTCGGACGCGACTATGGCTACACCCTC.

At least ten counts were recorded for this clonotype. V gene TRBV7-3 combines with J gene TRBJ2-1; 10 nucleotides line up with TRBD1. The CDR3 is made up of 19 amino acids. Looked up from germline, CDR1 is SGHTA and CDR2 is FQGTGA. Germline trimming cut 5 bases from V and 4 bases from J; bases unmatched to any gene: 17. The CDR3 here is CASSTPGQGTFVGYNEQFF. DNA for the CDR3: TGTGCCAGCAGCACGCCGGGACAGGGGACCTTTGTCGGTTACAATGAGCAGTTCTTC.

The sample holds many counts of this clonotype. The chain uses TRBV24-1 and TRBJ1-2, with TRBD1 as a possible D gene (5 bases). Trimming took off 4 bases at V and 8 bases at J, with 16 bases between the two ends. This CDR3 is 14 amino acids long. Germline V gene lookup returns CDR1 KGHDR and CDR2 SFDVKD. The CDR3: CATSDGGTSFGYTF. The CDR3 nucleotides are TGTGCCACCAGTGACGGTGGGACGTCGTTCGGCTACACCTTC.

This clonotype was counted ten times or more. CDR3 DNA sequence: TGTGCCAGCTCACCACCATATAGCGACACAGATACGCAGTATTTT. Protein sequence: CASSPPYSDTDTQYF. The chain combines TRBV18 with TRBJ2-3; D is perhaps TRBD2 (5 bases). In germline, CDR1 is KGHSH, CDR2 LQKENI. The V end was cut by 0 bases, the J end by 2 bases, with 9 bases between. The CDR3 is made up of 15 amino acids.

This clonotype was detected many times. The V call is TRBV12-3 or TRBV12-4, the J call TRBJ1-1, with D possibly TRBD1 on 5 matching bases. V lost 6 bases and J 5 bases, leaving 19 bases between the germline ends. The CDR3 is 15 amino acids. The CDR3 DNA reads as TGTGCCAGCAGCCCAGAGGCCATCTGGGGGACTGAAGCTTTCTTT. This encodes CASSPEAIWGTEAFF.

This clonotype was observed at least ten times. CDR3 region: CASSLDGTSNQPQHF. As DNA, the CDR3 is TGCGCCAGCAGCTTGGACGGCACGAGCAATCAGCCCCAGCATTTT. This chain links TRBV5-1 with TRBJ1-5; D call uncertain. Germline CDR1 and CDR2: SGHRS and YFSETQ. Trimming took off 0 bases at V and 1 base at J, with 8 bases between the two ends. This CDR3 contains 15 residues.

This clonotype was seen at least ten times. This chain connects TRBV2 to TRBJ1-5; D perhaps matches TRBD1 (5 bases). The CDR3 extends over 14 amino acids. V was cut by 6 bases and J by 5 bases, with 14 bases left in between. CDR1 and CDR2 from the germline V gene are SNHLY and FYNNEI. The CDR3 DNA follows: TGTGCCAGCAGCGTCAACCAGGGAGATCAGCCCCAGCATTTT. Its translation is CASSVNQGDQPQHF.